Shown below are 2 T cell receptor beta chains from a single sample sequenced in a study of technical replicates of blood from four donors. The assay was immunoSEQ multiplex PCR, and TCRdb's table has in-frame clones only and misses some. Altogether approximately 44,000 clones are present, about 96% being singletons, with the ten largest covering around 0.38%. What was sequenced was T cells isolated from PBMCs. Every receptor here comes from a human donor in good health.

The chain uses TRBV12-5 and TRBJ1-1; no clear D gene. Trimming cost V 0 bases and J 4 bases, with 6 bases left between them. Germline-derived CDR1 and CDR2 are LGHNT and FRNRAP. CDR3 size: 13 residues. CDR3 region: CASGLVASTEAFF. CDR3 nucleotides: TGTGCTAGTGGTTTGGTAGCGAGCACTGAAGCTTTCTTT.

V usage is TRBV29-1 and J usage is TRBJ2-5, with TRBD2 matching over 16 bases. J was trimmed by 5 bases and V by 6 bases; bases with no gene match: 6. This CDR3 has 15 amino acids. Germline V gene data show CDR1 as SQVTM and CDR2 as ANQGSEA. In nucleotides, the CDR3 is TGCAGCGTCCGAGAGGGACTAGCGGGAGGGGAGACCCAGTACTTC. Translation: CSVREGLAGGETQYF.